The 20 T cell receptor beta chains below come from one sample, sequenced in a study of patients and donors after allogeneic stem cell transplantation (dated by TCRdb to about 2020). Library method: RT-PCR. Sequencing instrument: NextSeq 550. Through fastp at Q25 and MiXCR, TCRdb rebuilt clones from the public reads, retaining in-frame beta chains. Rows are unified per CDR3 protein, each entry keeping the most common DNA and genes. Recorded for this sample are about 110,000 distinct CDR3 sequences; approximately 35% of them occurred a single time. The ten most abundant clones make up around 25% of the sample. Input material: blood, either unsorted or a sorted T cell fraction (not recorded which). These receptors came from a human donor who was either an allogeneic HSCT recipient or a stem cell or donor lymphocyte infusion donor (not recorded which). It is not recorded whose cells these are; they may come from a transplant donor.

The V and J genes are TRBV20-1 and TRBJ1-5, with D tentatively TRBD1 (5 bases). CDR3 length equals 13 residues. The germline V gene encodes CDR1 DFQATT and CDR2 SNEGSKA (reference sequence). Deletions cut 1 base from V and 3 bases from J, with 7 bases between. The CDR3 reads CSARGGTNQPQHF. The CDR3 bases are TGCAGTGCTAGAGGGGGGACCAATCAGCCCCAGCATTTT.

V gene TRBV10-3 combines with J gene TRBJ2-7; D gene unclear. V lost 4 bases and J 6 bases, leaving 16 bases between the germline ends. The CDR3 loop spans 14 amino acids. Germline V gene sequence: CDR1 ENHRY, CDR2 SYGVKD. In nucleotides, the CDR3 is TGTGCCATCAGTGGAACGTCGGTTGGACGCGAGCAGTACTTC. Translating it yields CAISGTSVGREQYF.

The CDR3 reads CASSLGHWYNEQFF. The CDR3 DNA reads TGTGCCAGCAGCCTGGGACATTGGTACAATGAGCAGTTCTTC. The chain carries TRBV14 and TRBJ2-1; weak D call: TRBD1 (6 bases). V gave up 4 bases and J gave up 4 bases, with 11 bases separating them. The V gene's germline CDR1 is SGHDN and CDR2 FVKESK. This CDR3 spans 14 amino acids.

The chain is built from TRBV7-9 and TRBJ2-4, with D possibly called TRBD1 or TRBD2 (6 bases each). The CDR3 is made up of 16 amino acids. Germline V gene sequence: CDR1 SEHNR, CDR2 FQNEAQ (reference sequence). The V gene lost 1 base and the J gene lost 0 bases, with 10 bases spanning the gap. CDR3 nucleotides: TGTGCCAGCAGCTTAGAAGGGGGACTAGCCAAAAACATTCAGTACTTC. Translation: CASSLEGGLAKNIQYF.

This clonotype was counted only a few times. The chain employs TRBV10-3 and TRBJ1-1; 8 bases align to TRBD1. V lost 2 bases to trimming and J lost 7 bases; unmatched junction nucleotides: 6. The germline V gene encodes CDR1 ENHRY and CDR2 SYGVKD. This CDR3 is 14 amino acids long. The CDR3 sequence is CAISEAPGGGEAFF. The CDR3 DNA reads TGTGCCATCAGTGAGGCCCCAGGGGGCGGTGAAGCTTTCTTT.

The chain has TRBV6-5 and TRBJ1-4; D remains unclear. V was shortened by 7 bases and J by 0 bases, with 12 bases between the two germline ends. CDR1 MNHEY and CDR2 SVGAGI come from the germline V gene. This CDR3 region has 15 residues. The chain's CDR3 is CASTRRIATNEKLFF. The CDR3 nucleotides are TGTGCCAGCACCCGGAGGATTGCAACTAATGAAAAACTGTTTTTT.

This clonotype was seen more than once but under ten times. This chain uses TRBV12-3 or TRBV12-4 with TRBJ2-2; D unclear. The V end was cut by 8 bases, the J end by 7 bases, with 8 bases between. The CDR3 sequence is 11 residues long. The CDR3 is CASGLVGELFF. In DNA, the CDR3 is TGTGCCAGCGGGTTGGTCGGGGAGCTGTTTTTT.

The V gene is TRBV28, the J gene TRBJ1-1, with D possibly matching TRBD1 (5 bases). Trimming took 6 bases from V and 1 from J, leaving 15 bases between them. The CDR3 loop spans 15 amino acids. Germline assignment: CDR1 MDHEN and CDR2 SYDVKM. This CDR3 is CASSRSGTANTEAFF. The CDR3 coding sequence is TGTGCCAGCAGCCGATCTGGGACGGCGAACACTGAAGCTTTCTTT.

In DNA form, the CDR3 reads TGTGCCAGTAGTATAGATGACACTGAAGCTTTCTTT. Translation gives CASSIDDTEAFF. V gene TRBV19 combines with J gene TRBJ1-1, with D unclear. This CDR3 comprises 12 residues. The germline V and J ends were trimmed by 0 bases and 3 bases, with 2 bases remaining between them. Germline assignment: CDR1 LNHDA and CDR2 SQIVND (reference sequence).

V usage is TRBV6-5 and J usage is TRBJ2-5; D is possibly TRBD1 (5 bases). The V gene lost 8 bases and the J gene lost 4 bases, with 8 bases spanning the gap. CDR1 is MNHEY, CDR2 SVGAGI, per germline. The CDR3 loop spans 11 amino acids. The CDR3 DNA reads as TGTGCCAGCTTTAGGGGAGAGACCCAGTACTTC. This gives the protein CASFRGETQYF.

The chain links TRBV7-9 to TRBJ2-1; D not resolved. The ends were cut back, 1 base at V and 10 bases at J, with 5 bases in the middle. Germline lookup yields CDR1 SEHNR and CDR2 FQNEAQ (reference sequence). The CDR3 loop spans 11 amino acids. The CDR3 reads CASSLVLEQFF. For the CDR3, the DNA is TGTGCCAGCAGCTTAGTATTAGAGCAGTTCTTC.

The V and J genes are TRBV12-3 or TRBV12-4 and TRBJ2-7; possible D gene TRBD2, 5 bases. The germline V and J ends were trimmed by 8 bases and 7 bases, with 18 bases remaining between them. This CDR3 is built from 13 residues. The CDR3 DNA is TGTGCCAGCCGGGGTGGCGGGTCTGGAGAGCAGTACTTC. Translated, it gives CASRGGGSGEQYF.

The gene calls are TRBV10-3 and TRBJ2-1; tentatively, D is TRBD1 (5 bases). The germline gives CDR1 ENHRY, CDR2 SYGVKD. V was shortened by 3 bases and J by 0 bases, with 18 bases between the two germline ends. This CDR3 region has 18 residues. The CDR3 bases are TGTGCCATCAGTGACAGGGTGGCTTTCGCGAGCTCCTACAATGAGCAGTTCTTC. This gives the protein CAISDRVAFASSYNEQFF.

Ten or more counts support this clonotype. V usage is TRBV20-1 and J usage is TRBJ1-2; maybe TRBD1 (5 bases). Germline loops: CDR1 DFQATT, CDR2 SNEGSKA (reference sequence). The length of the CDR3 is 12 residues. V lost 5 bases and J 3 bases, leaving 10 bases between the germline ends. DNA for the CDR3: TGCAGTGCTGCAGGGCCTCACTATGGCTACACCTTC. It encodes CSAAGPHYGYTF.

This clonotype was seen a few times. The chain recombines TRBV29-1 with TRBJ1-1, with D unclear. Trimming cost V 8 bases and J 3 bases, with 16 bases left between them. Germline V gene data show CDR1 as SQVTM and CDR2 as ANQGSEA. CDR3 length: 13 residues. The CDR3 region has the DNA TGCAGCTCAAAAGGGCTTCGGGACACTGAAGCTTTCTTT. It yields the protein CSSKGLRDTEAFF.

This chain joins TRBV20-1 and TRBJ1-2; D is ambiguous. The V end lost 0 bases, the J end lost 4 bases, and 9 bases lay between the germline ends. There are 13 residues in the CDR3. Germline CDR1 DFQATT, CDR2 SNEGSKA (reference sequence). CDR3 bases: TGCAGTGCTAGAGATGTCCGGATCTATGGCTACACCTTC. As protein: CSARDVRIYGYTF.

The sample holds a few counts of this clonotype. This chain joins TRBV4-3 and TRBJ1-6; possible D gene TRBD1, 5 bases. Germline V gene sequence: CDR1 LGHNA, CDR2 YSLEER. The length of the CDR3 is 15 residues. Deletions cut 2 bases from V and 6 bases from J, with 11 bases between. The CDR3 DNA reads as TGCGCCAGCAGCCAACGCGGGGACGGTAATTCACCCCTCCACTTT. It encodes CASSQRGDGNSPLHF.

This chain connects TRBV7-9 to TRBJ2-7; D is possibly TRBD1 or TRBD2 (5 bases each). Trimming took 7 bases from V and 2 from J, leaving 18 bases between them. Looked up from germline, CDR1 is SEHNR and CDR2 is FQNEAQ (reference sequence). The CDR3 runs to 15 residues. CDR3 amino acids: CASTSSGTDPYEQYF. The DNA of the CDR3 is TGTGCCAGCACCTCATCCGGGACGGATCCCTACGAGCAGTACTTC.

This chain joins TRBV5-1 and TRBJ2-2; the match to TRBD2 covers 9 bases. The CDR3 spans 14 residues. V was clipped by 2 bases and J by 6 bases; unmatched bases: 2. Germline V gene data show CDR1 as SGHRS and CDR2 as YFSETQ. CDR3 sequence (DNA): TGCGCCAGCAGCTTAGCGGGAGGATCCGGGGAGCTGTTTTTT. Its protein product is CASSLAGGSGELFF.

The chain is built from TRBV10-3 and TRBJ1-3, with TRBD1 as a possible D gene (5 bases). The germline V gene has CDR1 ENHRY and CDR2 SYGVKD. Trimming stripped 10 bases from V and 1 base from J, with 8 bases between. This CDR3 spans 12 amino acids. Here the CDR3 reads CATGTSGNTIYF. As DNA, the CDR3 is TGTGCCACCGGGACGTCTGGAAACACCATATATTTT.